The 6 T cell receptor beta chains below were found in one sample sequenced in a study of T cells in Graves' hyperthyroidism and ophthalmopathy. Template material for amplifying TCR beta CDR3 regions consisted of RNA transcripts. Initially, a first-round RT-PCR of the TCR CDR3 employed the HTBI primer set. From the multiplex PCR reads, TCRdb called clonotypes with MiXCR, one entry per CDR3 protein. The data hold about 350,000 distinct CDR3 sequences, with 19% observed a single time. The sample consisted of blood. These TCRs come from a woman under 30 with Graves' hyperthyroidism.

This clonotype occurred a few times. The chain couples TRBV18 to TRBJ2-3; a possible D gene is TRBD1 (5 bases). V shed 3 bases and J shed 6 bases, with 13 bases lying between them. The CDR3 spans 14 residues. The germline CDR1 and CDR2 sequences are KGHSH and LQKENI. This chain's CDR3 is CASSPTGISDTQYF. The DNA for the CDR3 is TGTGCCAGCTCACCTACAGGAATCAGCGATACGCAGTATTTT.

The table lists this clonotype with many counts. The rearrangement links TRBV10-3 to TRBJ1-1; no reliable D call. The CDR3 is made up of 16 amino acids. Germline V gives CDR1 ENHRY, CDR2 SYGVKD. The V gene lost 7 bases and the J gene lost 3 bases, with 21 bases spanning the gap. CDR3 nucleotides: TGTGCCATCAAGTCCCAATCATCTCAAAAGGACACTGAAGCTTTCTTT. Its translation: CAIKSQSSQKDTEAFF.

The gene calls are TRBV24-1 and TRBJ2-5; D is uncertain. Germline values: CDR1 KGHDR, CDR2 SFDVKD. The CDR3 loop spans 12 amino acids. V was cut by 9 bases and J by 2 bases, with 9 bases left in between. The CDR3 coding sequence is TGTGCCACCTGTCAGAAACAAGAGACCCAGTACTTC. Translating gives CATCQKQETQYF.

The chain recombines TRBV20-1 with TRBJ2-7; 9 nucleotides agree with TRBD1. The junction had 10 bases not matched to a gene; V was cut back by 6 bases and J by 1 base. This CDR3 contains 15 residues. Germline V gene lookup returns CDR1 DFQATT and CDR2 SNEGSKA (reference sequence). The CDR3 reads CSAAQTGTGSYEQYF. In DNA, the CDR3 is TGCAGTGCAGCCCAAACCGGGACAGGGTCCTACGAGCAGTACTTC.

The sample holds many counts of this clonotype. The chain couples TRBV27 to TRBJ2-5; the match to TRBD2 covers 11 bases. The CDR3 has 16 amino acids. V trimming: 1 base; J trimming: 3 bases; junction bases outside the gene matches: 4. The V gene's germline CDR1 is MNHEY and CDR2 SMNVEV (reference sequence). The CDR3 bases are TGTGCCAGCAGTTTATACATGACTAGCGGGGAAGAGACCCAGTACTTC. Amino acid sequence: CASSLYMTSGEETQYF.

This clonotype was seen only a few times. This chain uses TRBV18 with TRBJ2-7; D tentatively fits TRBD1 or TRBD2 (5 bases each). Trimming took 1 base from V and 0 from J, leaving 10 bases between them. Per the germline V gene, CDR1 is KGHSH and CDR2 is LQKENI. CDR3 length equals 15 residues. The CDR3 nucleotides are TGTGCCAGCTCACCACAGGGACCTAGCTCCTACGAGCAGTACTTC. It translates to CASSPQGPSSYEQYF. Combining the CDR3 with reference TRBV18 and TRBJ2-7 gives the whole variable domain NAGVMQNPRHLVRRRGQEARLRCSPMKGHSHVYWYRQLPEEGLKFMVYLQKENIIDESGMPKERFSAEFPKEGPSILRIQQVVRGDSAAYFCASSPQGPSSYEQYFGPGTRLTVT.